This T cell receptor beta chain appears in the sequencing data of a study of CD8 T cells in Susac syndrome. The CDR3 totals 16 residues. Germline CDR1 reads MDHEN; CDR2 reads SYDVKM. V gave up 5 bases and J gave up 7 bases, with 18 bases separating them. When the RNA was reverse transcribed, random hexamers were used with an input of 0.5 to 1 ug. MiXCR, run by TCRdb on the immunoSEQ multiplex PCR reads, gives a single entry per CDR3 protein. The table has roughly 180,000 distinct CDR3 sequences, about 93% seen once; the top ten hold roughly 0.094%. TEMRA cells were FACS-enriched, with CD8+ and CD4+ T cells isolated negatively.

This sequence joins TRBV28 and TRBJ1-6; TRBD1 might be the D (5 bases). The sequenced sample consisted of CD4+ T cells from PBMCs. This TCR was recovered from a human donor with multiple sclerosis. In DNA form, the CDR3 reads TGTGCCAGCAGTCCGGGACCCTCTCCGGAGAATTCACCCCTCCACTTT. It translates to CASSPGPSPENSPLHF.